A single sample gave rise to the 9 T cell receptor beta chains below, sequenced in a study of cytomegalovirus exposure and HLA in healthy donors. In the PCR, 60 Vbeta and 13 Jbeta primers were used. TCRdb's copy holds only in-frame clones and misses some; the assay was immunoSEQ multiplex PCR. Here the sample spans under 200,000 clones, about 80% being singletons. Material for sequencing was PBMCs. Every receptor here comes from a man aged 25 to 40 in good health and CMV-seronegative.

The V gene is TRBV9, the J gene TRBJ1-6, with D possibly being TRBD1 (5 bases). The V gene lost 0 bases and the J gene lost 14 bases, with 15 bases spanning the gap. Looked up from germline, CDR1 is SGDLS and CDR2 is YYNGEE. The CDR3 spans 14 residues. The CDR3 region has the DNA TGTGCCAGCAGCGTAGAGGGTTGGGGGACTTCCCTCCACTTT. Its protein product is CASSVEGWGTSLHF. Variable domain in full (rest from reference TRBV9 and TRBJ1-6): DSGVTQTPKHLITATGQRVTLRCSPRSGDLSVYWYQQSLDQGLQFLIQYYNGEERAKGNILERFSAQQFPDLHSELNLSSLELGDSALYFCASSVEGWGTSLHFGNGTRLTVT.

The V gene is TRBV7-3, the J gene TRBJ2-1; tentatively, D is TRBD2 (6 bases). Germline-derived CDR1 and CDR2 are SGHTA and FQGTGA. The CDR3 consists of 15 residues. V lost 0 bases and J lost 2, with 8 bases in between. The CDR3 sequence is CASSLTGGPYNEQFF. In DNA form, the CDR3 reads TGTGCCAGCAGCTTAACCGGGGGACCCTACAATGAGCAGTTCTTC.

About this clone: At one boundary the junction diverges from the germline segment, which might be a read error. The rearrangement uses TRBV7-7 and TRBJ2-5, with a possible D match to TRBD2 (5 bases). CDR3 length: 13 residues. Looked up from germline, CDR1 is SSHAT and CDR2 is FNYEAQ (reference sequence). The CDR3 reads CASSLGGGETQYF. CDR3 nucleotide sequence: TGTGCTAGCAGCTTAGGAGGCGGGGAGACCCAGTACTTC.

V usage is TRBV5-4 and J usage is TRBJ2-5; D uncertain. Germline V gene data show CDR1 as SGHNT and CDR2 as YYREEE (reference sequence). The V end was cut by 5 bases, the J end by 1 base, with 3 bases between. This CDR3 spans 11 amino acids. The CDR3 region is CASSIQETQYF. In nucleotides, the CDR3 is TGTGCCAGCAGTATCCAAGAGACCCAGTACTTC.

In regard to this clone: This sample includes further DNA sequences coding for the same CDR3. The chain uses TRBV6-5 and TRBJ1-2, with 7 bases fitting TRBD1. The V segment lost 2 bases and the J segment 7 bases; nucleotides outside the gene matches: 1. CDR3 size: 12 residues. CDR1 is MNHEY, CDR2 SVGAGI, per germline. The CDR3, as DNA: TGTGCCAGCAGTTACGCAGGGGGTGGCTACACCTTC. Residues: CASSYAGGGYTF.

The chain uses TRBV6-5 and TRBJ2-1; 7 positions match TRBD2. Germline lookup yields CDR1 MNHEY and CDR2 SVGAGI. J was trimmed by 8 bases and V by 0 bases; bases with no gene match: 4. The CDR3 covers 14 residues. The CDR3, as DNA: TGTGCCAGCAGTTACTCAGGACTAGTGTATGAGCAGTTCTTC. This translates into CASSYSGLVYEQFF.

This CDR3 is CAWKHQDRVDEKLFF. In DNA, the CDR3 is TGTGCCTGGAAACACCAGGACAGGGTAGATGAAAAACTGTTTTTT. The chain carries TRBV30 and TRBJ1-4; 8 bases match TRBD1. V shed 4 bases and J 6 bases; nucleotides not matched to a gene: 10. Germline V gene data show CDR1 as GTSNPN and CDR2 as SVGIG (reference sequence). The CDR3 totals 15 residues.

The genes are TRBV6-1 and TRBJ2-1; possible D gene TRBD1, 5 bases. The germline V gene has CDR1 MNHNS and CDR2 SASEGT. V lost 4 bases and J lost 0, with 10 bases in between. The CDR3 loop spans 15 amino acids. CDR3 sequence: CASSVWGSSYNEQFF. The CDR3 DNA is TGTGCCAGCAGTGTTTGGGGCAGCTCCTACAATGAGCAGTTCTTC.

This chain joins TRBV7-9 and TRBJ2-7, with D perhaps TRBD2 (5 bases). The CDR3 is made up of 17 amino acids. Germline CDR1 is SEHNR and CDR2 is FQNEAQ (reference sequence). Between the trimmed V and J ends, which lost 4 bases and 3 bases, there was a span of 22 bases. DNA for the CDR3: TGTGCCAGCAGCTCATCAGGACGGGGTCCGGTCGTCTACGAGCAGTACTTC. Residues: CASSSSGRGPVVYEQYF.